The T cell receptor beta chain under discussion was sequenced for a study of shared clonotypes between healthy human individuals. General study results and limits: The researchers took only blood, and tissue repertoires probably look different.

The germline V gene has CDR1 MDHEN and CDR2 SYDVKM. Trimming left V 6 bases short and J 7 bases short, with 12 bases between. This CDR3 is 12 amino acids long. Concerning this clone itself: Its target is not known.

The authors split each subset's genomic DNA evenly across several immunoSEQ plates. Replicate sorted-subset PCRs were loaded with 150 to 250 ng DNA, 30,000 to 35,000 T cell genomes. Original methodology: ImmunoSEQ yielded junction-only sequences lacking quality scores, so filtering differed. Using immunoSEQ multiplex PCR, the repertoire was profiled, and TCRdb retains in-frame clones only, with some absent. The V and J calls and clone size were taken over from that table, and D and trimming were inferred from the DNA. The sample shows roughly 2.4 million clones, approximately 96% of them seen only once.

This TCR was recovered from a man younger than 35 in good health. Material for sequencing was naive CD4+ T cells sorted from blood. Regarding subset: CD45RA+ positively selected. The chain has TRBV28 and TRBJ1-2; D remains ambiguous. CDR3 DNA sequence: TGTGCCAGCAGACGGACTGTCTTTGGCTACACCTTC. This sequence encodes CASRRTVFGYTF.